This entry features one T cell receptor (beta chain) sequence. V gave up 5 bases and J gave up 3 bases, with 16 bases separating them. CDR1 SGHTA and CDR2 FQGNSA come from the germline V gene. This CDR3 contains 15 residues. The method was immunoSEQ multiplex PCR; TCRdb's version includes in-frame clones alone and lacks a portion of them. This table has 60,000 or so clones, 75% to 85% appearing once. The sample originates from a study of OX40 agonist ivuxolimab in advanced cancers. This clonotype was sampled from an adult with an advanced solid tumor such as melanoma, head and neck, liver or kidney cancer. Here the sequenced sample was CD4+ or CD8+ T cells sorted from blood, taken in a trial of the OX40 agonist ivuxolimab. The V gene is TRBV7-2, the J gene TRBJ2-5, with a possible D match to TRBD1 (6 bases). CDR3 bases: TGTGCCAGCAGCAATAACCTGGGGGCGAAAGAGACCCAGTACTTC. Protein sequence: CASSNNLGAKETQYF.